These T cell receptor beta chains were read from a single sample in a study. TCRdb re-derived calls from the RT-PCR reads in MiXCR, one entry per CDR3 protein. In the table there are approximately 720,000 distinct CDR3 sequences, 14% of which are singletons. Material: memory CD4+ T cells from blood. The receptors here all came from a female donor in good health, serving as a healthy control. Both conserved end residues are part of each CDR3. Fields, in order: clone size, J gene, D gene, V gene, CDR3 DNA, CDR3 protein. A D gene is named only where the DNA matches it firmly. The listing skips clone size in some rows; elsewhere it reads once, few, many or a size class.

NA	TRBJ2-3	NA	TRBV12-3/TRBV12-4	TGTGCCAGCAGTTTTGGGGAGTCCGCAGATACGCAGTATTTT	CASSFGESADTQYF
NA	TRBJ2-3	NA	TRBV5-1	TGCGCCAGCAGCACTTCCCCGGCGGGCGCCAGGGATACGCAGTATTTT	CASSTSPAGARDTQYF
NA	TRBJ1-2	NA	TRBV4-3	TGCGCCAGCAGCCAAGATACAGGTGCCCTCTATGGCTACACCTTC	CASSQDTGALYGYTF
many	TRBJ2-5	TRBD2	TRBV5-1	TGCGCCAGCAGCACAGCCTCTAGCGGGTCATGGGAGACCCAGTACTTC	CASSTASSGSWETQYF
few	TRBJ2-1	TRBD2	TRBV18	TGTGCCAGCTCTCAGACTAGCGATTCCTACAATGAGCAGTTCTTC	CASSQTSDSYNEQFF
few	TRBJ1-1	NA	TRBV6-5	TGTGCCAGCAGAGCGATGAACACTGAAGCTTTCTTT	CASRAMNTEAFF
NA	TRBJ1-1	NA	TRBV7-2	TGTGCCAGCAGCTCCCTCCGCGGTGTAGGGGGGAACACTGAAGCTTTCTTT	CASSSLRGVGGNTEAFF
NA	TRBJ1-2	TRBD1	TRBV6-5	TGTGCCAGCAGTACGGACAGGGCGACTGGCTACAACTTC	CASSTDRATGYNF
few	TRBJ1-5	NA	TRBV12-3/TRBV12-4	TGTGCCAGCAGTTTAGCCCGTCAGCCCCAGCATTTT	CASSLARQPQHF
few	TRBJ2-3	NA	TRBV4-3	TGCGCCAGCAGCCCGCTCGGAGGAGGGCCGGCAGATACGCAGTATTTT	CASSPLGGGPADTQYF
NA	TRBJ2-7	TRBD1	TRBV6-1	TGTGCCAGCAGTGATGCCGGGACAGGGTCCTACGAGCAGTACTTC	CASSDAGTGSYEQYF
many	TRBJ2-3	NA	TRBV7-2	TGTGCCAGCAGCTTAGACGGGAACACAGATACGCAGTATTTT	CASSLDGNTDTQYF
many	TRBJ1-3	TRBD1	TRBV7-6	TGTGCCAGCAGCTTAGGGCAGGGACAGCGCTCTGGAAACACCATATATTTT	CASSLGQGQRSGNTIYF
few	TRBJ1-1	NA	TRBV20-1	TGCAGTCTTATGACGGTGAACACTGAAGCTTTCTTT	CSLMTVNTEAFF
NA	TRBJ1-2	NA	TRBV12-3/TRBV12-4	TGTGCCAGCAGTAAATCAGCTAACTATGGCTACACCTTC	CASSKSANYGYTF
few	TRBJ2-7	NA	TRBV7-2	TGTGCCAGCAGCCTTTCCGAATTCTACGAGCAGTACTTC	CASSLSEFYEQYF
few	TRBJ1-5	NA	TRBV19	TGTGCCAGTAGTATAGGGGCAAATCAGCCCCAGCATTTT	CASSIGANQPQHF
NA	TRBJ2-1	NA	TRBV28	TGTGCCAGCAGTGACCGGGACCTCTACAATGAGCAGTTCTTC	CASSDRDLYNEQFF
NA	TRBJ2-3	TRBD2	TRBV5-8	TGTGCCAGCAGCTCCCCATCTAGCGGGAGGGCCATAGATACGCAGTATTTT	CASSSPSSGRAIDTQYF
many	TRBJ1-5	NA	TRBV20-1	TGCAGTGCTAGACGCGGGGTGAATCAGCCCCAGCATTTT	CSARRGVNQPQHF
few	TRBJ2-5	NA	TRBV6-2/TRBV6-3	TGTGCCAGCAGTCGACATGTCCAAGAGACCCAGTACTTC	CASSRHVQETQYF
NA	TRBJ2-7	TRBD1	TRBV5-1	TGCGCCAGCAGCAACTACCGGACAGGTGAAAAGGAGCAGTACTTC	CASSNYRTGEKEQYF
few	TRBJ2-1	NA	TRBV6-5	TGTGCCAGCAGTCCGACAGATTTCTACAATGAGCAGTTCTTC	CASSPTDFYNEQFF
NA	TRBJ1-1	TRBD1	TRBV5-4	TGTGCCAGCAGCTTCAGTACAGGGGTGAACACTGAAGCTTTCTTT	CASSFSTGVNTEAFF